Listed here are 21 T cell receptor beta chains from one sample, sequenced in a study of CD8+ T cells in alopecia areata. RNA was extracted and reverse transcribed into cDNA as the sequencing template. Produced via immunoSEQ multiplex PCR; TCRdb's table is partial and in-frame only. This table holds roughly 2,500 clones, around 65% found once. The sample taken for sequencing was skin. These TCRs come from a human donor in good health.

This chain joins TRBV4-3 and TRBJ1-4, with TRBD1 identical over 10 bases. V dropped 3 bases and J dropped 0; count of bases not matched to a gene: 10. The CDR3 loop spans 19 amino acids. Germline CDR1 and CDR2: LGHNA and YSLEER. The CDR3 nucleotides read TGCGCCAGCAGCCAGTCCGGGACAGGGGCGTTTGCAACTAATGAAAAACTGTTTTTT. Residues: CASSQSGTGAFATNEKLFF.

The V gene is TRBV10-2, the J gene TRBJ1-5; D may be TRBD1 (5 bases). The CDR3 covers 16 residues. V was pared by 0 bases and J by 0 bases, with 9 bases between. Germline V gene sequence: CDR1 WSHSY, CDR2 SAAADI. The CDR3: CASSESPGNSNQPQHF. The CDR3 coding sequence is TGCGCCAGCAGTGAGTCCCCAGGGAATAGCAATCAGCCCCAGCATTTT.

This chain joins TRBV11-2 and TRBJ2-3; 13 bases agree with TRBD2. CDR1 and CDR2 from the germline V gene are SGHAT and FQNNGV. J was trimmed by 4 bases and V by 5 bases; bases with no gene match: 9. CDR3 length: 17 residues. DNA for the CDR3: TGTGCCAGCAGCCTAGGACTAGCGGGGGTATTGGCAGATACGCAGTATTTT. Amino acids: CASSLGLAGVLADTQYF.

This rearrangement joins TRBV28 to TRBJ1-6; D is unresolved. This CDR3 has 12 amino acids. The V gene lost 3 bases and the J gene lost 10 bases, with 7 bases spanning the gap. Per germline, CDR1 MDHEN and CDR2 SYDVKM. CDR3 residues: CASSFGSSPLHF. The CDR3 bases are TGTGCCAGCAGTTTCGGAAGCTCACCCCTCCACTTT.

The chain employs TRBV7-2 and TRBJ2-5; D perhaps matches TRBD2 (6 bases). Germline V gene sequence: CDR1 SGHTA, CDR2 FQGNSA. V was trimmed by 2 bases and J by 5 bases, leaving 18 bases between them. There are 16 residues in the CDR3. The CDR3 region has the DNA TGTGCCAGCAGCTTAACCCGGGGGTCCCTCGGGGAGACCCAGTACTTC. This gives the protein CASSLTRGSLGETQYF.

The chain couples TRBV5-6 to TRBJ1-2; D possibly corresponds to TRBD1 (6 bases). From germline, CDR1 is SGHDT and CDR2 YYEEEE. V lost 3 bases and J lost 8, with 20 bases in between. This CDR3 has 15 amino acids. The DNA of the CDR3 is TGTGCCAGCAGCTGGGCCGGACAGCCCTCGGGGGGCTACACCTTC. Protein: CASSWAGQPSGGYTF.

The chain joins TRBV4-1 to TRBJ2-5; 7 bases are a match to TRBD2. CDR1 MGHRA and CDR2 YSYEKL come from the germline V gene. The V segment lost 0 bases and the J segment 2 bases; nucleotides outside the gene matches: 12. The CDR3 is 18 residues long. The CDR3 DNA is TGCGCCAGCAGCCAAGATTTGGGACTAACGGGGGGTCAAGAGACCCAGTACTTC. This sequence encodes CASSQDLGLTGGQETQYF.

The chain is built from TRBV27 and TRBJ1-3; D gene uncertain. The V end was cut by 3 bases, the J end by 3 bases, with 9 bases between. CDR3 length: 14 residues. The germline V gene has CDR1 MNHEY and CDR2 SMNVEV (reference sequence). Written as DNA, the CDR3 is TGTGCCAGCAGTTTGTCGGGGAGTGGAAACACCATATATTTT. This gives the protein CASSLSGSGNTIYF.

This clone was picked up a small number of times. The rearrangement joins TRBV2 to TRBJ2-7; 9 bases fit TRBD1. V lost 7 bases to trimming and J lost 3 bases; unmatched junction nucleotides: 10. CDR1 SNHLY and CDR2 FYNNEI come from the germline V gene. The CDR3 length is 15 residues. The CDR3 DNA is TGTGCCAGCATTAGGATAGGGACAGGGATCTACGAGCAGTACTTC. Translating gives CASIRIGTGIYEQYF.

The V call is TRBV5-1, the J call TRBJ2-1, with D hard to call. The V end was cut by 0 bases, the J end by 0 bases, with 1 base between. The germline V gene has CDR1 SGHRS and CDR2 YFSETQ. The CDR3 has 13 amino acids. The CDR3 loop is CASSLGSYNEQFF. DNA for the CDR3: TGCGCCAGCAGCTTGGGCTCCTACAATGAGCAGTTCTTC.

This clone is judged large. CDR3 DNA: TGCGCCAGCAGTCAAACAGGTTTCGGGAACACTGAAGCTTTCTTT. Protein product: CASSQTGFGNTEAFF. The chain links TRBV23-1 to TRBJ1-1; TRBD1 is a possible D gene (5 bases). TRBV23-1 belongs to the ORF category, with a function that is uncertain. This CDR3 comprises 15 residues. Trimming pared 2 bases from V and 1 base from J, leaving 11 bases between.

The gene calls are TRBV7-2 and TRBJ2-7, with 8 bases aligning to TRBD1. Trimming at V came to 2 bases and at J to 6 bases, leaving 0 bases not matched to a gene. The CDR3 sequence is 12 residues long. CDR1 is SGHTA, CDR2 FQGNSA, per germline. This CDR3 reads CASSLTGGEQYF. In nucleotides, the CDR3 is TGTGCCAGCAGCTTAACAGGGGGCGAGCAGTACTTC.

The genes are TRBV7-2 and TRBJ2-5; 9 bases match TRBD1. The germline V gene encodes CDR1 SGHTA and CDR2 FQGNSA. CDR3 length: 14 amino acids. V dropped 4 bases and J dropped 6; count of bases not matched to a gene: 6. The CDR3 loop is CASSSGTGQKTQYF. DNA for the CDR3: TGTGCCAGCAGCTCCGGGACAGGGCAAAAGACCCAGTACTTC.

The genes are TRBV4-3 and TRBJ2-5; D may be TRBD2 (6 bases). The J call may be in error: the DNA end matches TRBJ2-7 better. The germline V gene encodes CDR1 LGHNA and CDR2 YSLEER. The CDR3 length is 16 residues. The DNA of the CDR3 is TGCGCCAGCAGCCAAGAGGCGGGGATTGGGGGCTACGAGCAGTACTTC. It encodes CASSQEAGIGGYEQYF.

V gene TRBV11-2 combines with J gene TRBJ2-7; TRBD2 agrees at 11 bases. This CDR3 comprises 16 residues. The germline V gene has CDR1 SGHAT and CDR2 FQNNGV. The trim removed 4 bases at V and 0 bases at J, leaving 5 bases unmatched. CDR3 sequence (DNA): TGTGCCAGCAGCTCTCTACTAGCGGGGGACTCCTACGAGCAGTACTTC. Translation: CASSSLLAGDSYEQYF. The full variable domain, completed using reference TRBV11-2 and TRBJ2-7, is EAGVAQSPRYKIIEKRQSVAFWCNPISGHATLYWYQQILGQGPKLLIQFQNNGVVDDSQLPKDRFSAERLKGVDSTLKIQPAKLEDSAVYLCASSSLLAGDSYEQYFGPGTRLTVT.

The chain employs TRBV2 and TRBJ1-5; TRBD1 matches 9 bases. In germline, CDR1 is SNHLY, CDR2 FYNNEI. J was trimmed by 2 bases and V by 4 bases; bases with no gene match: 6. This CDR3 contains 16 residues. The CDR3 protein is CASSGPGTGRNQPQHF. The CDR3 nucleotides are TGTGCCAGCAGTGGGCCCGGGACAGGGCGCAATCAGCCCCAGCATTTT.

The CDR3 loop reads CASSSGVFQETQYF. As DNA, the CDR3 is TGTGCCAGCAGCTCAGGGGTGTTCCAAGAGACCCAGTACTTC. V gene TRBV5-4 combines with J gene TRBJ2-5, with D possibly TRBD1 on 6 matching bases. The CDR3 is 14 amino acids. CDR1 is SGHNT and CDR2 is YYREEE in the germline V gene (reference sequence). Trimming took off 3 bases at V and 1 base at J, with 10 bases between the two ends.

The genes are TRBV7-2 and TRBJ1-5; possible D gene TRBD1, 5 bases. V was clipped by 4 bases and J by 3 bases, with 10 bases between them. CDR1 is SGHTA, CDR2 FQGNSA, per germline. This CDR3 is built from 14 residues. CDR3 loop: CASSSGLINQPQHF. The CDR3 bases are TGTGCCAGCAGCTCGGGACTGATCAATCAGCCCCAGCATTTT.

This clone has a handful of counts. This chain connects TRBV30 to TRBJ2-2; D unresolved. The ends were cut back, 4 bases at V and 6 bases at J, with 9 bases in the middle. The CDR3 contains 12 residues. CDR1 and CDR2 (germline): GTSNPN, SVGIG (reference sequence). The CDR3 region is CAWTPLAGELFF. The CDR3 bases are TGTGCCTGGACCCCTCTGGCCGGGGAGCTGTTTTTT.

V usage is TRBV4-2 and J usage is TRBJ2-5, with 8 bases lining up with TRBD1. Germline assignment: CDR1 LGHNA and CDR2 YNFKEQ. Trimming removed 1 base from V and 4 bases from J; junction bases left unmatched: 23. CDR3 length equals 21 residues. CDR3 amino acids: CASSQGPALGGGQGVGETQYF. The CDR3 DNA reads TGTGCCAGCAGCCAAGGCCCTGCCTTGGGGGGAGGACAGGGAGTAGGAGAGACCCAGTACTTC.

This rearrangement joins TRBV18 to TRBJ1-1, with a weak D call TRBD1 (6 bases). The CDR3 consists of 15 residues. CDR1 is KGHSH, CDR2 LQKENI, per germline. Trimming stripped 6 bases from V and 2 bases from J, with 16 bases between. CDR3 residues: CASSRPDSRNTEAFF. As DNA, the CDR3 is TGTGCCAGCTCCCGCCCGGACAGTCGCAACACTGAAGCTTTCTTT.